The 5 T cell receptor beta chains presented below share a single source sample, sequenced in a study of PD-1 blockade in classical Hodgkin lymphoma. The method was immunoSEQ multiplex PCR; TCRdb's version includes in-frame clones alone and lacks a portion of them. The sample has about 110,000 clones, 80% to 90% seen once. With no exception, relapse followed autologous stem cell transplantation in all patients, and brentuximab vedotin exposure varied. Here the sequenced sample was peripheral blood mononuclear cells (PBMCs), taken before the second cycle of nivolumab. The receptors were gathered from a human donor with classical Hodgkin lymphoma.

The CDR3 DNA sequence: TGTGCCAGCCTCGAAGGGGGGAACACCGGGGAGCTGTTTTTT. Translating gives CASLEGGNTGELFF. J is TRBJ2-2 and V is TRBV6-1, with D tentatively TRBD1 (6 bases). V shed 8 bases and J shed 1 base, with 11 bases lying between them. Germline V lookup: CDR1 MNHNS, CDR2 SASEGT. This CDR3 is built from 14 residues.

This sequence joins TRBV29-1 and TRBJ2-5; 8 nucleotides agree with TRBD1. CDR3 length equals 13 residues. Germline lookup yields CDR1 SQVTM and CDR2 ANQGSEA. Trimming at V came to 8 bases and at J to 2 bases, leaving 7 bases not matched to a gene. The CDR3: CSSRGLLQETQYF. CDR3 nucleotide sequence: TGCAGCAGCAGGGGGCTGTTACAAGAGACCCAGTACTTC.

The rearrangement joins TRBV27 to TRBJ2-1; tentatively, D is TRBD2 (5 bases). Germline lookup yields CDR1 MNHEY and CDR2 SMNVEV (reference sequence). The CDR3 loop spans 15 amino acids. Trimming left V 5 bases short and J 0 bases short, with 11 bases between. The CDR3 DNA is TGTGCCAGCAGTCGGACTCTCACCTCCTACAATGAGCAGTTCTTC. Protein: CASSRTLTSYNEQFF.

V and J are TRBV4-1 and TRBJ2-7; 9 nucleotides align to TRBD2. Looked up from germline, CDR1 is MGHRA and CDR2 is YSYEKL. The CDR3 extends over 15 amino acids. V shed 0 bases, J shed 3 bases, and the junction held 3 bases outside the gene matches. The DNA of the CDR3 is TGCGCCAGCAGCCAAGAGCCTAGCGGGGACTACGAGCAGTACTTC. This translates into CASSQEPSGDYEQYF.

The chain carries TRBV5-1 and TRBJ2-7; TRBD2 matches 9 bases. The germline V gene has CDR1 SGHRS and CDR2 YFSETQ. CDR3 size: 15 residues. The V gene end was trimmed by 0 bases and the J gene end by 2 bases; junction bases not matched to a gene: 3. CDR3 amino acids: CASSLGASGAYEQYF. The CDR3 DNA reads as TGCGCCAGCAGCTTGGGAGCTAGCGGGGCCTACGAGCAGTACTTC.